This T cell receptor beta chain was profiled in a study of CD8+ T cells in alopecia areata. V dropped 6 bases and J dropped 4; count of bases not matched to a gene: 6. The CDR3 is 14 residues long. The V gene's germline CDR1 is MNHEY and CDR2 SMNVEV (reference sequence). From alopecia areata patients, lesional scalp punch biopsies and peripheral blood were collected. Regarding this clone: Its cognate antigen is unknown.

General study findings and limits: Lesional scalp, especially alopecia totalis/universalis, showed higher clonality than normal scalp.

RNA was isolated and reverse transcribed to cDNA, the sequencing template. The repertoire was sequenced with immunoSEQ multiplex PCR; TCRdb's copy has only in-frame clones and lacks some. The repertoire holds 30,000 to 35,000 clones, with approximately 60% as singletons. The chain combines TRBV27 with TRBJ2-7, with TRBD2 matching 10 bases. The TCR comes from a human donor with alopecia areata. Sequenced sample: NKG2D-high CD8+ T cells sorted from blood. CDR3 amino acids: CASSPGTSVYEQYF. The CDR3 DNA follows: TGTGCCAGCAGCCCCGGGACTAGCGTGTACGAGCAGTACTTC.